These T cell receptor beta chains were read from a single sample in a study of blood T cell repertoires in COVID-19. Clones were sequenced by immunoSEQ multiplex PCR, and TCRdb holds only the in-frame ones, with some missing. The sample has 150,000 to 200,000 clones, around nine tenths seen once. The sequenced sample was peripheral blood. All receptors come from a man in his fifties with acute or convalescent COVID-19. CDR3s include the opening cysteine and the closing phenylalanine or tryptophan. Each record gives: J gene, V gene, CDR3 protein.

j_gene: TRBJ2-5; v_gene: TRBV28; CDR3aa: CASSSAGETQYF
j_gene: TRBJ2-7; v_gene: TRBV4-1; CDR3aa: CASSPAFGGSYEQYF
j_gene: TRBJ2-7; v_gene: TRBV20-1; CDR3aa: CSASPAYEQYF
j_gene: TRBJ1-1; v_gene: TRBV6-5; CDR3aa: CASGKGVLNTEAFF
j_gene: TRBJ2-5; v_gene: TRBV12-5; CDR3aa: CASGPGGRGETQYF
j_gene: TRBJ1-3; v_gene: TRBV7-2; CDR3aa: CASSETGVGNTIYF
j_gene: TRBJ2-2; v_gene: TRBV24-1; CDR3aa: CATSGTGPTGELFF
j_gene: TRBJ2-1; v_gene: TRBV5-4; CDR3aa: CASSDDNPSYNEQFF
j_gene: TRBJ2-5; v_gene: TRBV2; CDR3aa: CASSTSGGAETQYF
j_gene: TRBJ1-1; v_gene: TRBV5-4; CDR3aa: CASSLQGAHTEAFF
j_gene: TRBJ2-5; v_gene: TRBV9; CDR3aa: CASSVALAGPQETQYF
j_gene: TRBJ1-2; v_gene: TRBV4-1; CDR3aa: CASSQDWTGAPSYYGYTF
j_gene: TRBJ2-7; v_gene: TRBV28; CDR3aa: CASSTKKGAQYSYEQYF
j_gene: TRBJ1-2; v_gene: TRBV5-6; CDR3aa: CASSFRRGFNYGYTF
j_gene: TRBJ1-2; v_gene: TRBV3-1/TRBV3-2; CDR3aa: CASSQWTGDYGYTF
j_gene: TRBJ2-2; v_gene: TRBV7-2; CDR3aa: CASSQRSRGGTGELFF
j_gene: TRBJ1-2; v_gene: TRBV5-1; CDR3aa: CASSTARTGGTIYGYTF
j_gene: TRBJ2-5; v_gene: TRBV5-5; CDR3aa: CASSSIGTGGPQETQYF
j_gene: TRBJ1-6; v_gene: TRBV19; CDR3aa: CASRESGVNSPLHF
j_gene: TRBJ1-5; v_gene: TRBV4-1; CDR3aa: CASSQFPGQGALNQPQHF
j_gene: TRBJ1-4; v_gene: TRBV6-6; CDR3aa: CASSYTDRGVDEKLFF
j_gene: TRBJ1-6; v_gene: TRBV5-5; CDR3aa: CASSLEDRVRSPLHF
j_gene: TRBJ1-1; v_gene: TRBV6-5; CDR3aa: CASSSTPGTGNTEAFF
j_gene: TRBJ2-2; v_gene: TRBV7-2; CDR3aa: CASSLGGRLMGELFF
j_gene: TRBJ2-7; v_gene: TRBV20-1; CDR3aa: CSASTSSQQYF
j_gene: TRBJ2-4; v_gene: TRBV7-3; CDR3aa: CASSPGPDRKGNIQYF
j_gene: TRBJ1-1; v_gene: TRBV7-6; CDR3aa: CASSLGSRGKATEAFF
j_gene: TRBJ1-2; v_gene: TRBV6-2/TRBV6-3; CDR3aa: CASSPAGGRSYGYTF
j_gene: TRBJ2-4; v_gene: TRBV5-6; CDR3aa: CASSFNRVGKNIQYF
j_gene: TRBJ1-1; v_gene: TRBV29-1; CDR3aa: CSVDAGGASTEAFF
j_gene: TRBJ2-3; v_gene: TRBV6-5; CDR3aa: CASRRDSRFPDTQYF
j_gene: TRBJ2-3; v_gene: TRBV7-8; CDR3aa: CASSFKRPRTDTQYF
j_gene: TRBJ2-4; v_gene: TRBV6-4; CDR3aa: CASSDLRTGHSVAKNIQYF
j_gene: TRBJ2-7; v_gene: TRBV7-6; CDR3aa: CASSLGQGETYEQYF
j_gene: TRBJ2-5; v_gene: TRBV6-5; CDR3aa: CASSYGLGEETQYF
j_gene: TRBJ2-7; v_gene: TRBV4-1; CDR3aa: CASSQVGLAGTYEQYF
j_gene: TRBJ2-5; v_gene: TRBV6-5; CDR3aa: CAMGAGLIFQETQYF
j_gene: TRBJ2-7; v_gene: TRBV21-1; CDR3aa: CASSNHPGQGRYEQYF
j_gene: TRBJ1-5; v_gene: TRBV28; CDR3aa: CASSPHRGNQPQHF
j_gene: TRBJ1-2; v_gene: TRBV2; CDR3aa: CASSDSGKNYGYTF
j_gene: TRBJ2-5; v_gene: TRBV6-5; CDR3aa: CASSYRHRVETQYF
j_gene: TRBJ2-1; v_gene: TRBV4-3; CDR3aa: CASSQDRGGTSGSYNEQFF
j_gene: TRBJ2-3; v_gene: TRBV6-5; CDR3aa: CASSMTGSLTDTQYF
j_gene: TRBJ2-3; v_gene: TRBV19; CDR3aa: CASEAGDTDTQYF
j_gene: TRBJ1-2; v_gene: TRBV7-9; CDR3aa: CASSLDATLNYGYTF
j_gene: TRBJ2-3; v_gene: TRBV5-4; CDR3aa: CASSPGDRGTDTQYF
j_gene: TRBJ1-1; v_gene: TRBV12-3/TRBV12-4; CDR3aa: CASSRLTEAFF
j_gene: TRBJ1-2; v_gene: TRBV6-5; CDR3aa: CASSYSTGDLNYGYTF
j_gene: TRBJ2-2; v_gene: TRBV27; CDR3aa: CASGVRVRTRPFEQGNTGELFF
j_gene: TRBJ2-6; v_gene: TRBV11-2; CDR3aa: CASRSSYSSGANVLTF
j_gene: TRBJ2-2; v_gene: TRBV28; CDR3aa: CASSLFTDTGELFF
j_gene: TRBJ2-3; v_gene: TRBV5-1; CDR3aa: CASSRTGRTDTQYF
j_gene: TRBJ1-1; v_gene: TRBV7-2; CDR3aa: CASSLQGAMNTEAFF
j_gene: TRBJ1-2; v_gene: TRBV11-2; CDR3aa: CASSLGQSYGYTF
j_gene: TRBJ2-1; v_gene: TRBV18; CDR3aa: CASSQGLAEYNEQFF
j_gene: TRBJ1-2; v_gene: TRBV5-1; CDR3aa: CASSLGQGLLGYTF
j_gene: TRBJ1-1; v_gene: TRBV5-1; CDR3aa: CASSFLGGQEAFF
j_gene: TRBJ2-1; v_gene: TRBV9; CDR3aa: CASSGAGGSYNEQFF
j_gene: TRBJ2-5; v_gene: TRBV7-9; CDR3aa: CASSTKGVQETQYF